This is a list of T cell receptor beta chains from one sample in a study of T cells after yellow fever vaccination. TCRdb re-called the 5' RACE reads with MiXCR, one entry per CDR3 protein. Of around 610,000 distinct CDR3 sequences listed, 13% are singletons. The input for sequencing was PBMCs, taken on the day of the yellow fever booster vaccination. The receptor source for this set is a man aged 25-40 years who received the YFV17D yellow fever vaccine. The CDR3 runs from the conserved cysteine through the conserved F or W. A D gene is named only where the DNA matches it firmly. Where a row states a size, it is once, few, many or the class of an expanded clone; other rows omit it.

size	V	J	D	DNA	CDR3
few	TRBV5-1	TRBJ2-5	TRBD2	TGCGCCAGCAGCTGGACTAGCGGAGAGACCCAGTACTTC	CASSWTSGETQYF
few	TRBV7-9	TRBJ1-2	.	TGTGCCAGCAGCTTGGGGGCGCGAGGCTACACCTTC	CASSLGARGYTF
.	TRBV30	TRBJ1-5	.	TGTGCCTGGAGTGCAGGGGCAAATCAGCCCCAGCATTTT	CAWSAGANQPQHF
few	TRBV20-1	TRBJ2-1	.	TGCAGTGCTACGGCCGATAGAGACCACCTCTACAATGAGCAGTTCTTC	CSATADRDHLYNEQFF
.	TRBV28	TRBJ2-3	TRBD1	TGTGCCAGCGACAAACAGGGGGAAACAGATACGCAGTATTTT	CASDKQGETDTQYF
.	TRBV5-1	TRBJ2-5	.	TGCGCCAACAGCCCGGACGGCGTCGGGGAGACCCAGTACTTC	CANSPDGVGETQYF
few	TRBV27	TRBJ2-2	.	TGTGCCAGCAGTTTAGGGTTTAGTTACACCGGGGAGCTGTTTTTT	CASSLGFSYTGELFF
many	TRBV5-1	TRBJ2-2	.	TGCGCCAGCAGCTCCGGGGCCGGGGAGCTGTTTTTT	CASSSGAGELFF
few	TRBV7-9	TRBJ2-7	.	TGTGCCAGCAGCTCCCTTCGTGGGGCTTCCCCCTACGAGCAGTACTTC	CASSSLRGASPYEQYF
few	TRBV10-3	TRBJ2-6	TRBD2	TGTGCCATTTCCCCGGGACTAGCGGATTTTCGCTCTGGGGCCAACGTCCTGACTTTC	CAISPGLADFRSGANVLTF
.	TRBV29-1	TRBJ2-7	TRBD2	TGCAGCCAAATTGCCGGGAGGCGTACGTACGAGCAGTACTTC	CSQIAGRRTYEQYF
many	TRBV27	TRBJ1-6	.	TGTGCCAGCAGTTTAAGGACAGACTCCTATAATTCACCCCTCCACTTT	CASSLRTDSYNSPLHF
.	TRBV5-1	TRBJ2-6	TRBD1	TGCGCCAGCAGCTTGGAATTGGGCAGGGGGTTGGGGGCCAACGTCCTGACTTTC	CASSLELGRGLGANVLTF
few	TRBV28	TRBJ2-3	TRBD2	TGTGCCAGCAGGGCAAATAGCGGGAAGGGCACAGATACGCAGTATTTT	CASRANSGKGTDTQYF
many	TRBV5-1	TRBJ2-7	.	TGCGCCAGCAGCCGGGGACGGAGAACAGGCGAGCAGTACTTC	CASSRGRRTGEQYF
few	TRBV11-3	TRBJ2-3	.	TGTGCCAGCAGCTTAGGATCAACAAAGGCAGATACGCAGTATTTT	CASSLGSTKADTQYF
.	TRBV6-2/TRBV6-3	TRBJ2-3	.	TGTGCCAGCAGACACCGGGGGATCTGGGATACGCAGTATTTT	CASRHRGIWDTQYF
few	TRBV11-2	TRBJ2-1	TRBD2	TGTGCCAGCAGCCCGAGGTCGAGGACTAGCGGCCACAATGAGCAGTTCTTC	CASSPRSRTSGHNEQFF
.	TRBV20-1	TRBJ1-2	.	TGCAGTGCTAGAGATGCGGACCTACCTAACTATGGCTACACCTTC	CSARDADLPNYGYTF
.	TRBV25-1	TRBJ2-3	.	TGTGCCAGCAGTGCGTACAGTCTAATGACAGATACGCAGTATTTT	CASSAYSLMTDTQYF
few	TRBV9	TRBJ1-6	TRBD1	TGTGCCAGCAGCACAGACAGGGATAATTCACCCCTCCACTTT	CASSTDRDNSPLHF
.	TRBV21-1	TRBJ2-1	.	TGTGCCAGCAACCCAATGATCCAGCACGAGTTCTTC	CASNPMIQHEFF
few	TRBV12-3/TRBV12-4	TRBJ2-7	.	TGTGCCAGCGGAGGGACGTACTCCTACGAGCAGTACTTC	CASGGTYSYEQYF
.	TRBV5-4	TRBJ2-5	TRBD2	TGTGCCAGTAGACTTAGCGGGCAAGAGACCCAGTACTTC	CASRLSGQETQYF
few	TRBV28	TRBJ2-7	.	TGTGCCAGCAGTCGGCTGAAGGAGAGCTCCTACGAGCAGTACTTC	CASSRLKESSYEQYF
many	TRBV6-2/TRBV6-3	TRBJ1-5	.	TGTGCCAGCAGAAGACAGGGCAATCAGCCCCAGCATTTT	CASRRQGNQPQHF
.	TRBV7-6	TRBJ2-2	.	TGTGCCAGCAGCTCGTCCGTCGGGGAGCTGTTTTTT	CASSSSVGELFF
many	TRBV7-2	TRBJ2-1	TRBD2	TGTGCCAGCAGCGTTACGGGAGGTAGGAGTGAGCAGTTCTTC	CASSVTGGRSEQFF
few	TRBV14	TRBJ2-7	.	TGTGCCAGCAGCCAAAACCTAAGAGGCTACGAGCAGTACTTC	CASSQNLRGYEQYF
.	TRBV14	TRBJ2-5	.	TGTGCCAGCAGTCGGCAGGCACAAGAGACCCAGTACTTC	CASSRQAQETQYF
.	TRBV5-1	TRBJ2-2	.	TGCGCCAGCAGCTTGGGACGCCGCACCGGGGAGCTGTTTTTT	CASSLGRRTGELFF
.	TRBV7-8	TRBJ2-7	.	TGTGCCAGCAGTTCTAGGGGGGCTTCTTACTACGAGCAGTACTTC	CASSSRGASYYEQYF
.	TRBV18	TRBJ2-2	.	TGTGCCAGCTCACCACTCGCATACACCGGGGAGCTGTTTTTT	CASSPLAYTGELFF
.	TRBV10-2	TRBJ2-5	TRBD2	TGCGCCAGCAGTCGTAGCGGGATAAGTGAGACCCAGTACTTC	CASSRSGISETQYF
few	TRBV7-2	TRBJ2-5	.	TGTGCCAGCAGCCTCTCGCGGGCGCAAGAGACCCAGTACTTC	CASSLSRAQETQYF
few	TRBV5-1	TRBJ2-1	.	TGCGCCAGCAGCTTGGCCCCCGGGGAGTATTTCAATGAGCAGTTCTTC	CASSLAPGEYFNEQFF
.	TRBV10-2	TRBJ1-1	.	TGCGCCAGTGTGGGGGGGGCAGGGAGACCTGAAGCTTTCTTT	CASVGGAGRPEAFF
many	TRBV12-3/TRBV12-4	TRBJ2-7	TRBD2	TGTGCCAGCAGTTGGGGGACTAGCGGGGCCTCCTACGAGCAGTACTTC	CASSWGTSGASYEQYF
few	TRBV7-3	TRBJ2-7	TRBD1	TGTGCCAGCAGCGAGGGGGCTGGTGGAGAGCAGTACTTC	CASSEGAGGEQYF
.	TRBV7-9	TRBJ1-2	TRBD1	TGTGCCACCGGGGGACAGTATGGCTACACCTTC	CATGGQYGYTF
.	TRBV5-6	TRBJ2-7	TRBD1	TGTGCCAGCAGCTTGGGTGGGACAGGGGTCTACGAGCAGTACTTC	CASSLGGTGVYEQYF
few	TRBV29-1	TRBJ2-2	TRBD2	TGCAGCGGGTTTAGCGGGAGAGATGCCGGGGAGCTGTTTTTT	CSGFSGRDAGELFF